The 3 T cell receptor beta chains in this list originate from one sample, sequenced in a study of molecular identifiers for immune sequencing clone quantification. TCRdb re-called the PCR reads with MiXCR, one entry per CDR3 protein. The sample has 400,000 to 600,000 distinct CDR3 sequences, 20% to 25% seen once. Sequenced sample: naive CD8+ T cells from blood, with Jurkat cell RNA spiked in. Noted subset: FACS-sorted CD8+CD4-CCR7+CD45RA+ naive T cells. These TCRs come from a human donor in good health. Some libraries in this study had Jurkat cell RNA spiked in.

This clonotype was counted between two and nine times. The chain combines TRBV18 with TRBJ2-2; TRBD1 aligns across 8 bases. V trimming: 3 bases; J trimming: 4 bases; junction bases outside the gene matches: 7. This CDR3 is built from 16 residues. Germline loops: CDR1 KGHSH, CDR2 LQKENI. CDR3 loop: CASSPADRGSTGELFF. CDR3 DNA: TGTGCCAGCTCACCTGCCGACAGGGGAAGCACCGGGGAGCTGTTTTTT.

The sample holds many counts of this clonotype. The V gene is TRBV5-1, the J gene TRBJ1-1; D uncertain. There are 14 residues in the CDR3. Per germline, CDR1 SGHRS and CDR2 YFSETQ. The germline V and J ends were trimmed by 4 bases and 4 bases, with 14 bases remaining between them. CDR3 coding DNA: TGCGCCAGCAGCGAAGGTGGCTGGGGCACTGAAGCTTTCTTT. It yields the protein CASSEGGWGTEAFF.

This clonotype was counted once. The rearrangement joins TRBV6-5 to TRBJ2-3; D unclear. The V end lost 1 base, the J end lost 0 bases, and 5 bases lay between the germline ends. The germline V gene encodes CDR1 MNHEY and CDR2 SVGAGI. The CDR3 covers 14 residues. The CDR3 spells CASSYLFSTDTQYF. The CDR3 DNA follows: TGTGCCAGCAGTTACTTGTTTAGCACAGATACGCAGTATTTT.